The 28 T cell receptor beta chains in this list originate from one sample, sequenced in a study of cytomegalovirus exposure and HLA in healthy donors. Generated by immunoSEQ multiplex PCR, the TCRdb table keeps only in-frame clones and is missing some. The repertoire holds fewer than 150,000 clones, with about 83% as singletons. Sample: PBMCs. The receptors derive from a man between 18 and 29 years old in good health and CMV-seronegative.

V usage is TRBV15 and J usage is TRBJ1-2; 9 bases line up with TRBD1. This CDR3 region has 15 residues. From germline, CDR1 is LNHNV and CDR2 YYDKDF (reference sequence). The V and J ends lost 7 bases and 1 base, in that order; junction bases with no gene match: 7. The CDR3, as DNA: TGTGCCACCACCCTAGGGACAGGGCTTAACTATGGCTACACCTTC. It translates to CATTLGTGLNYGYTF.

This clone was counted only a few times. J is TRBJ2-7 and V is TRBV21-1; TRBD2 reflects the table's D call only, with no check against the DNA. TRBV21-1 is a documented pseudogene. The CDR3 is made up of 16 amino acids. This CDR3 is CASPLFWGESSYEQYF. The DNA for the CDR3 is TGTGCCAGCCCTCTCTTCTGGGGGGAGAGCTCCTACGAGCAGTACTTC.

This clone was observed a single time. This chain links TRBV18 with TRBJ1-5, with 7 bases that match TRBD1. The V gene's germline CDR1 is KGHSH and CDR2 LQKENI. With 3 bases clipped from V and 2 bases from J, the junction kept 1 base outside the gene matches. CDR3 length: 14 amino acids. CDR3 in DNA: TGTGCCAGCTCACCTGGACAGGGCAATCAGCCCCAGCATTTT. It yields the protein CASSPGQGNQPQHF.

The genes are TRBV10-1 and TRBJ2-2; TRBD1 agrees at 7 bases. V trimming: 6 bases; J trimming: 7 bases; junction bases outside the gene matches: 8. CDR1 and CDR2 (germline): WNHNN, SYGVQD (reference sequence). CDR3 length: 14 residues. The DNA for the CDR3 is TGCGCCAGCAGCCAACAGGGGTACAGCGGGGAGCTGTTTTTT. Translating it yields CASSQQGYSGELFF.

This clone appeared a few times. The rearrangement uses TRBV6-1 and TRBJ1-1; D is undetermined. The germline V gene has CDR1 MNHNS and CDR2 SASEGT. The CDR3 runs to 13 residues. V gave up 3 bases and J gave up 6 bases, with 11 bases separating them. The CDR3 sequence is CASSEYLVAEAFF. The CDR3 DNA is TGTGCCAGCAGTGAGTACCTGGTAGCTGAAGCTTTCTTT.

The genes are TRBV19 and TRBJ2-7, with 9 bases identical to TRBD1. The CDR3 is 15 residues long. Germline CDR1 LNHDA, CDR2 SQIVND (reference sequence). With 5 bases clipped from V and 3 bases from J, the junction kept 8 bases outside the gene matches. This chain's CDR3 is CASSPSGTGSYEQYF. CDR3 DNA: TGTGCCAGTAGTCCGTCTGGGACAGGGAGCTACGAGCAGTACTTC.

V and J are TRBV6-5 and TRBJ1-5; 7 bases fit TRBD1. The ends lost 4 bases at V and 7 bases at J; junction bases unmatched: 4. The CDR3 length is 13 residues. Germline V gene sequence: CDR1 MNHEY, CDR2 SVGAGI. In DNA, the CDR3 is TGTGCCAGCAGTTTGACAGGGCGGCAGCCCCAGCATTTT. Protein: CASSLTGRQPQHF.

This clone came up once. This chain uses TRBV5-1 with TRBJ2-1; 8 positions match TRBD1. V lost 2 bases, J lost 4 bases, and 5 bases stayed unmatched. The CDR3 runs 15 residues. Germline lookup yields CDR1 SGHRS and CDR2 YFSETQ. The CDR3 is CASSLQGGFYNEQFF. As DNA, the CDR3 is TGCGCCAGCAGCTTACAGGGGGGATTTTACAATGAGCAGTTCTTC.

J is TRBJ1-4 and V is TRBV30; D is unclear. There are 11 residues in the CDR3. Germline V CDR1 and CDR2: GTSNPN, SVGIG (reference sequence). Trimming left V 6 bases short and J 8 bases short, with 10 bases between. CDR3 sequence: CACHGGEKLFF. As DNA, the CDR3 is TGTGCCTGTCACGGAGGGGAAAAACTGTTTTTT.

This chain links TRBV9 with TRBJ2-3, with 9 bases aligning to TRBD2. The CDR3 is made up of 15 amino acids. Germline-derived CDR1 and CDR2 are SGDLS and YYNGEE. The V gene end was trimmed by 2 bases and the J gene end by 6 bases; junction bases not matched to a gene: 7. The CDR3 DNA reads as TGTGCCAGCAGCGTCATGCCTAGCGGGGCTGATACGCAGTATTTT. This sequence encodes CASSVMPSGADTQYF.

V gene TRBV4-1 combines with J gene TRBJ1-4, with D perhaps matching TRBD1 (6 bases). V lost 4 bases and J lost 8, with 17 bases in between. This CDR3 has 15 amino acids. Germline CDR1 MGHRA, CDR2 YSYEKL. The CDR3 DNA reads as TGCGCCAGCAGCCCATTGGGGGGGCTAGGAGAAAAACTGTTTTTT. It is translated as CASSPLGGLGEKLFF.

This clone has only a few counts. The chain couples TRBV6-5 to TRBJ1-5; no firm D call. The CDR3 contains 15 residues. Germline V gene sequence: CDR1 MNHEY, CDR2 SVGAGI. Trimming cost V 2 bases and J 0 bases, with 8 bases left between them. The CDR3 sequence: CASSYSRDSNQPQHF. CDR3 coding DNA: TGTGCCAGCAGTTACAGTCGGGATAGCAATCAGCCCCAGCATTTT.

The chain joins TRBV27 to TRBJ2-1; D gene unclear. The V gene's germline CDR1 is MNHEY and CDR2 SMNVEV (reference sequence). The CDR3 sequence is 13 residues long. Between the trimmed V and J ends, which lost 3 bases and 3 bases, there was a span of 6 bases. This CDR3 is CASSLRLYNEQFF. The CDR3 DNA sequence: TGTGCCAGCAGTTTGCGACTCTACAATGAGCAGTTCTTC.

This chain uses TRBV19 with TRBJ2-4; 12 nucleotides agree with TRBD2. The germline V gene has CDR1 LNHDA and CDR2 SQIVND (reference sequence). The CDR3 length is 16 residues. V gave up 7 bases and J gave up 1 base; unmatched junction bases: 5. CDR3 nucleotide sequence: TGTGCCAGTATGGATACTAGCGGGAGGGCCAAAAACATTCAGTACTTC. Translating it yields CASMDTSGRAKNIQYF.

The chain combines TRBV5-4 with TRBJ2-2, with a possible D match to TRBD2 (6 bases). Trimming stripped 4 bases from V and 0 bases from J, with 13 bases between. The length of the CDR3 is 16 residues. Germline CDR1 is SGHNT and CDR2 is YYREEE (reference sequence). The CDR3 DNA reads as TGTGCCAGCAGCGGAGGGTTCAGGACGAACACCGGGGAGCTGTTTTTT. Amino acid sequence: CASSGGFRTNTGELFF.

This chain joins TRBV5-6 and TRBJ2-7; TRBD2 agrees at 12 bases. CDR1 and CDR2 from the germline V gene are SGHDT and YYEEEE. This CDR3 is 15 amino acids long. Trimming removed 4 bases from V and 7 bases from J; junction bases left unmatched: 9. CDR3 protein: CASSQLAGGKDEQYF. In DNA form, the CDR3 reads TGTGCCAGCAGCCAGCTAGCGGGAGGGAAGGATGAGCAGTACTTC.

The chain has TRBV6-6 and TRBJ1-1; 8 nucleotides align to TRBD1. Trimming at V came to 4 bases and at J to 4 bases, leaving 8 bases not matched to a gene. CDR1 and CDR2 (germline): MNHNY, SVGAGI (reference sequence). This CDR3 has 15 residues. The CDR3 bases are TGTGCCAGCAGTTCCGAAGACAGGGGCAGCACTGAAGCTTTCTTT. It yields the protein CASSSEDRGSTEAFF.

This CDR3 is CASTSTGASGGTGRETQYF. CDR3 in DNA: TGTGCCAGCACCTCAACCGGGGCTAGCGGGGGAACCGGGCGAGAGACCCAGTACTTC. The chain uses TRBV7-2 and TRBJ2-5; 10 nucleotides line up with TRBD2. Germline values: CDR1 SGHTA, CDR2 FQGNSA. V was clipped by 7 bases and J by 4 bases; unmatched bases: 21. The CDR3 spans 19 residues.

The V call is TRBV6-1, the J call TRBJ2-7; 10 nucleotides agree with TRBD2. This CDR3 is 16 amino acids long. The J segment lost 3 bases and the V segment lost 4 bases, leaving 9 bases of the junction unmatched. Germline CDR1 reads MNHNS; CDR2 reads SASEGT. CDR3 loop: CASSGPDSGGGYEQYF. The CDR3 DNA reads as TGTGCCAGCAGTGGGCCCGACAGCGGGGGGGGCTACGAGCAGTACTTC.

In DNA form, the CDR3 reads TGTGCCAGCAGTTACGGGCCTAACTATGGCTACACCTTC. Protein: CASSYGPNYGYTF. The chain is built from TRBV6-5 and TRBJ1-2; D remains unclear. The CDR3 totals 13 residues. Trimming took off 2 bases at V and 0 bases at J, with 4 bases between the two ends. Germline V lookup: CDR1 MNHEY, CDR2 SVGAGI.

The chain employs TRBV18 and TRBJ1-1; possible D gene TRBD1, 6 bases. V shed 3 bases and J shed 1 base, with 12 bases lying between them. The CDR3 spans 15 residues. Germline V gene sequence: CDR1 KGHSH, CDR2 LQKENI. CDR3 DNA sequence: TGTGCCAGCTCACCTCTGGGGGCTTCGAACACTGAAGCTTTCTTT. This encodes CASSPLGASNTEAFF.

The V and J genes are TRBV5-1 and TRBJ2-5; D not certain. Germline CDR1 is SGHRS and CDR2 is YFSETQ. Deletions cut 2 bases from V and 2 bases from J, with 19 bases between. The CDR3 runs 17 residues. The CDR3 DNA sequence: TGCGCCAGCAGCTTTTCCCTTTCGAACGGTTTGCAAGAGACCCAGTACTTC. Translation gives CASSFSLSNGLQETQYF.

The rearrangement joins TRBV30 to TRBJ1-3; D uncertain. Germline V gene sequence: CDR1 GTSNPN, CDR2 SVGIG (reference sequence). The CDR3 runs 15 residues. Trimming cost V 0 bases and J 4 bases, with 13 bases left between them. The CDR3 sequence: CAWSVQTEYGNTIYF. For the CDR3, the DNA is TGTGCCTGGAGTGTACAGACCGAATACGGAAACACCATATATTTT.

V is TRBV5-8 and J is TRBJ2-7; D might be TRBD2 (5 bases). CDR3 length: 11 amino acids. V lost 2 bases and J lost 7, with 7 bases in between. Germline CDR1 SGHTS, CDR2 YDEGEE. CDR3 protein: CASSFEGEQYF. CDR3 bases: TGTGCCAGCAGCTTCGAGGGAGAGCAGTACTTC.

The sample holds one count of this clone. This chain links TRBV4-1 with TRBJ1-1; D not certain. Trimming removed 4 bases from V and 8 bases from J, with 17 bases in between. The germline V gene has CDR1 MGHRA and CDR2 YSYEKL. This CDR3 contains 14 residues. Here the CDR3 DNA reads TGCGCCAGCAGCCCGGGATTCTGGGGATCAGAAGCTTTCTTT. This sequence encodes CASSPGFWGSEAFF.

V and J are TRBV2 and TRBJ2-7; tentative D call: TRBD1 (6 bases). From germline, CDR1 is SNHLY and CDR2 FYNNEI. This CDR3 region has 13 residues. Trimming took 8 bases from V and 3 from J, leaving 14 bases between them. CDR3 in amino acids: CASGRDTYYEQYF. The CDR3, as DNA: TGTGCCAGCGGCCGGGACACTTACTACGAGCAGTACTTC. The variable domain in full, with the rest retrieved from reference TRBV2 and TRBJ2-7, is EPEVTQTPSHQVTQMGQEVILRCVPISNHLYFYWYRQILGQKVEFLVSFYNNEISEKSEIFDDQFSVERPDGSNFTLKIRSTKLEDSAMYFCASGRDTYYEQYFGPGTRLTVT.

V usage is TRBV2 and J usage is TRBJ2-1; 9 nucleotides match TRBD1. CDR1 and CDR2 from the germline V gene are SNHLY and FYNNEI. V lost 5 bases and J lost 5; bases outside the gene matches: 7. CDR3 size: 15 residues. CDR3 DNA sequence: TGTGCCAGCAGTCAGGACAGGGGATTCCACAATGAGCAGTTCTTC. Amino acid sequence: CASSQDRGFHNEQFF.

This chain uses TRBV5-4 with TRBJ1-6; no definite D call. V lost 3 bases and J 13 bases, leaving 14 bases between the germline ends. There are 13 residues in the CDR3. CDR1 and CDR2 from the germline V gene are SGHNT and YYREEE (reference sequence). The CDR3 loop is CASSSTDMAPLHF. In DNA, the CDR3 is TGTGCCAGCAGCTCAACCGACATGGCGCCCCTCCACTTT. The variable domain in full, completed from reference TRBV5-4 and TRBJ1-6, reads ETGVTQSPTHLIKTRGQQVTLRCSSQSGHNTVSWYQQALGQGPQFIFQYYREEENGRGNFPPRFSGLQFPNYSSELNVNALELDDSALYLCASSSTDMAPLHFGNGTRLTVT.